Sequencing of this T cell receptor (beta chain) was carried out in a study of T-cell reconstitution after alpha-beta-depleted transplantation in children. V was shortened by 0 bases and J by 7 bases, with 2 bases between the two germline ends. There are 12 residues in the CDR3. The germline V gene encodes CDR1 SGDLS and CDR2 YYNGEE. A TCRbeta library incorporating unique molecular identifiers was prepared. TCRdb recomputed calls from the PCR reads with MiXCR, one row per CDR3 protein. The repertoire holds about 130,000 distinct CDR3 sequences, 8.5% to 10% seen once, with about 25% in the top ten. The origin of this receptor is a girl under three years old who had a stem cell transplant for combined immunodeficiency, so the T cells may come from the graft donor. The V and J genes are TRBV9 and TRBJ1-6; no clear D gene. The sample consisted of PBMCs, mostly from graft donor cells, taken 180 days after TCRalphabeta/CD19-depleted stem cell transplant. The CDR3 reads CASSVANSPLHF. Written as DNA, the CDR3 is TGTGCCAGCAGCGTAGCCAATTCACCCCTCCACTTT.